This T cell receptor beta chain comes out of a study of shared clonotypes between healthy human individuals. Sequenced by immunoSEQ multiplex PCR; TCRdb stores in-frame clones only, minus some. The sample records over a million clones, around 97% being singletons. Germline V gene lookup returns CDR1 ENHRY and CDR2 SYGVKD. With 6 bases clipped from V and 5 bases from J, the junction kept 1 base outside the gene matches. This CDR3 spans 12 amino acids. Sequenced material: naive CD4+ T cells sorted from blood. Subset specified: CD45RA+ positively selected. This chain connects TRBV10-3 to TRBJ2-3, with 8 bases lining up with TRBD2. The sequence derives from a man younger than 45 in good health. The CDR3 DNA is TGTGCCATCAGCGGGACTAGAGATACGCAGTATTTT. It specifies CAISGTRDTQYF.